These T cell receptor beta chains were read from a single sample in a study of human T cells and chemical hapten exposure. TCRdb passed the RACE reads through MiXCR, listing each CDR3 protein once. The top ten hold about 2% of the sample, which has about 130,000 distinct CDR3 sequences, approximately 9.5% seen once. Sequencing input: whole blood. Source of these receptors: a male donor in good health. Some clones in this sample may be carry-over from other donors' samples. Both conserved end residues are part of each CDR3. A D gene is named only where the DNA matches it firmly. A clone size is listed for some rows: how often the clone was seen (once, few, many), or a class if it is expanded.

V gene,J gene,clone size,D gene,CDR3 DNA,CDR3 protein
TRBV7-2,TRBJ2-7,NA,NA,TGTGCCAGCAGCTTAACCCTTGTATACGAGCAGTACTTC,CASSLTLVYEQYF
TRBV3-1,TRBJ2-1,few,NA,TGTGCCAGCATCGCGGGACCCACGAACAATGAGCAGTTCTTC,CASIAGPTNNEQFF
TRBV2,TRBJ1-1,few,NA,TGTGCCAGCAGTGAAGAGGTACCGGGAGGGGAGACTGAAGCTTTCTTT,CASSEEVPGGETEAFF
TRBV7-9,TRBJ1-1,NA,TRBD1,TGTGCCAGCAGCAAGACAGGGGCTGAAGCTTTCTTT,CASSKTGAEAFF
TRBV2,TRBJ2-1,many,NA,TGTGCCAGCAGTGCGGAAAACCTAAACAATGAGCAGTTCTTC,CASSAENLNNEQFF
TRBV12-3/TRBV12-4,TRBJ1-1,few,NA,TGTGCCAGCAGTTTCATGAACACTGAAGCTTTCTTT,CASSFMNTEAFF
TRBV5-1,TRBJ1-2,NA,NA,TGCGCCAGCAGCTTGGATACAGAATATGGCTACACCTTC,CASSLDTEYGYTF
TRBV3-1,TRBJ1-5,many,NA,TGTGCCAGCAGCCCCGACGGGAATCAGCCCCAGCATTTT,CASSPDGNQPQHF
TRBV3-1,TRBJ2-3,NA,TRBD1,TGTGCCAGCAGCCCTAAGGACAGGAGGAGCACAGATACGCAGTATTTT,CASSPKDRRSTDTQYF
TRBV6-1,TRBJ1-2,NA,NA,TGTGCCAGCAGTGTGAGGAGGGACCTCCCTAACTATGGCTACACCTTC,CASSVRRDLPNYGYTF
TRBV6-2/TRBV6-3,TRBJ1-2,NA,NA,TGTGCCAGCAGCCCCAGGACGCCCCGGGGAGCGGGCTACACCTTC,CASSPRTPRGAGYTF
TRBV2,TRBJ2-1,NA,TRBD2,TGTGCCAGCAGTGAAGGGACTAGCGGGACCAATGAGCAGTTCTTC,CASSEGTSGTNEQFF
TRBV7-8,TRBJ2-1,many,TRBD2,TGTGCCAGCAGTTTATCCCGGGAGGGGGGGCTTAAGGATGAGCAGTTCTTC,CASSLSREGGLKDEQFF
TRBV12-3/TRBV12-4,TRBJ2-1,many,TRBD2,TGTGCCAGCTCACTAGCGGGAGGCAATGAGCAGTTCTTC,CASSLAGGNEQFF
TRBV3-1,TRBJ2-3,many,TRBD2,TGTGCCAGCAGCCAAGATGGGAATAGCGGGGAGTATTTT,CASSQDGNSGEYF
TRBV10-3,TRBJ2-1,NA,NA,TGTGCCATCAGTGAGTCTAGAGGTGTCCACAATGAGCAGTTCTTC,CAISESRGVHNEQFF
TRBV20-1,TRBJ2-1,many,NA,TGCAGTGCTAGAGAGGACAGCTCACACACAAATGAGCAGTTCTTC,CSAREDSSHTNEQFF
TRBV3-1,TRBJ2-7,NA,NA,TGTGCCAGCAGCCCGACATGGAAGCAAGCCTACGAGCAGTACTTC,CASSPTWKQAYEQYF
TRBV4-1,TRBJ2-2,few,NA,TGCGCCAGCAGCCCCTCTTTTTACACCGGGGAGCTGTTTTTT,CASSPSFYTGELFF
TRBV7-2,TRBJ2-6,few,NA,TGTGCCAGCAGCGGTGAGGGGGGCAACTCTGGGGCCAACGTCCTGACTTTC,CASSGEGGNSGANVLTF
TRBV10-3,TRBJ2-5,NA,NA,TGTGCCATCAGTGACGGAGCCTCCGGGGAGACCCAGTACTTC,CAISDGASGETQYF
TRBV7-9,TRBJ1-1,NA,NA,TGTGCCAGCAGCCATCCCCCAGGCACCAGGGACACTGAAGCTTTCTTT,CASSHPPGTRDTEAFF
TRBV20-1,TRBJ2-5,many,NA,TGCAGTGCTAGTCCGGGGGCCCAAGAGACCCAGTACTTC,CSASPGAQETQYF
TRBV11-2,TRBJ1-4,few,NA,TGTGCCAGCAGCTTGTCAGTCGCTGAAAAACTGTTTTTT,CASSLSVAEKLFF
TRBV6-6,TRBJ2-3,many,NA,TGTGCCAGCAGTTACCTGGGGGGGGGCCCAGATACGCAGTATTTT,CASSYLGGGPDTQYF
TRBV20-1,TRBJ2-1,few,TRBD2,TGCAGTGCTAGAGCCCCCGGGACTACCCTGCCCTACAATGAGCAGTTCTTC,CSARAPGTTLPYNEQFF
TRBV12-3/TRBV12-4,TRBJ2-4,NA,TRBD1,TGTGCCAGCAACCGACAGGGGGCCAAAAACATTCAGTACTTC,CASNRQGAKNIQYF
TRBV16,TRBJ2-5,few,NA,TGTGCCAGCAGCCAATTGAGGGAAGAGACCCAGTACTTC,CASSQLREETQYF
TRBV3-1,TRBJ1-1,NA,TRBD1,TGTGCCAGCAGCCAAGGAGGGACAGTGAACACTGAAGCTTTCTTT,CASSQGGTVNTEAFF
TRBV7-2,TRBJ2-7,few,TRBD2,TGTGCCAGCAGCGAAGTGGCTAGCGGGGCCCGCGAGCAGTACTTC,CASSEVASGAREQYF
TRBV12-2,TRBJ1-3,many,NA,TGTGCAAGTCGCTTAGCGGCCGTGGAGGGGTTTGGAAACACCATATATTTT,CASRLAAVEGFGNTIYF
TRBV5-1,TRBJ2-5,few,TRBD1,TGCGCCAGCAGCCTAGGGACAGGGGGAAGGGAGACCCAGTACTTC,CASSLGTGGRETQYF
TRBV20-1,TRBJ2-4,NA,NA,TGCAGTGCTATCACTAACCTAGCGCCGGTTCAGTACTTC,CSAITNLAPVQYF
TRBV10-3,TRBJ2-5,few,NA,TGTGCCATCAGCCGCAGGGGTTCACAAGAGACCCAGTACTTC,CAISRRGSQETQYF
TRBV5-1,TRBJ2-1,few,TRBD2,TGCGCCAGCAGCTTGGGCGGGAGGGCCCTCAATGAGCAGTTCTTC,CASSLGGRALNEQFF
TRBV10-3,TRBJ1-5,NA,NA,TGTGCCATCAGTGACGGTTACAATCAGCCCCAGCATTTT,CAISDGYNQPQHF
TRBV5-4,TRBJ2-7,few,TRBD1,TGTGCCAGCAGCGTGAGCCTCGAGGGGGCGCGAGACTACGAGCAGTACTTC,CASSVSLEGARDYEQYF